The 18 T cell receptor beta chains in this list originate from one sample, sequenced in a study of cytomegalovirus exposure and HLA in healthy donors. PCR used 60 Vbeta primers and 13 Jbeta primers. Repertoires were generated with immunoSEQ multiplex PCR, while TCRdb's copy carries only in-frame clones and drops some. The sample contains approximately 220,000 clones, approximately 68% of which appear only once. The sequenced sample consisted of PBMCs. The origin of the receptors is a woman aged 25 to 39 in good health and CMV-seronegative.

This clone has a single count. This chain uses TRBV5-1 with TRBJ1-2; no reliable D call. This CDR3 region has 13 residues. Germline values: CDR1 SGHRS, CDR2 YFSETQ. Trimming pared 2 bases from V and 4 bases from J, leaving 9 bases between. CDR3 bases: TGCGCCAGCAGCTTTGCCGGTATCTATGGCTACACCTTC. Its protein is CASSFAGIYGYTF.

The chain links TRBV27 to TRBJ2-1; 9 positions agree with TRBD2. V trimming: 5 bases; J trimming: 5 bases; junction bases outside the gene matches: 7. Germline V CDR1 and CDR2: MNHEY, SMNVEV (reference sequence). CDR3 length: 15 amino acids. DNA for the CDR3: TGTGCCAGCAGTCCCTTTAGCGGGGGAAACAATGAGCAGTTCTTC. Its protein is CASSPFSGGNNEQFF.

As regards this clone: As the CDR3 is not closed by the conserved phenylalanine or tryptophan, this likely results from a read error. The chain is built from TRBV29-1 and TRBJ1-1; D is unclear. Trimming took 5 bases from V and 5 from J, leaving 9 bases between them. Germline CDR1 and CDR2: SQVTM and ANQGSEA. The CDR3 runs 11 residues. CDR3 region: CSVKETTEAFL. CDR3 DNA sequence: TGCAGCGTTAAGGAAACGACTGAAGCTTTCTTG.

The CDR3: CASRNLGGGENEQYF. CDR3 nucleotides: TGCGCCAGTAGAAACCTCGGCGGGGGTGAGAACGAGCAGTACTTC. The chain links TRBV5-1 to TRBJ2-7, with TRBD2 identical over 7 bases. The V and J ends lost 8 bases and 5 bases, in that order; junction bases with no gene match: 16. Germline CDR1 and CDR2: SGHRS and YFSETQ. This CDR3 contains 15 residues.

This clone was seen at least ten times. J is TRBJ1-4 and V is TRBV29-1, with a weak D call TRBD1 (5 bases). The CDR3 runs to 14 residues. Per the germline V gene, CDR1 is SQVTM and CDR2 is ANQGSEA. The V and J ends lost 4 bases and 0 bases respectively, with 9 bases between them. CDR3 coding DNA: TGCAGCGTTGGATCCAGGGCAACTAATGAAAAACTGTTTTTT. Its translation is CSVGSRATNEKLFF.

A single count supports this clone. The chain carries TRBV19 and TRBJ1-5; 11 nucleotides agree with TRBD1. After removal of 3 bases from V and 6 bases from J, the junction contained 1 base not matched to a gene. Looked up from germline, CDR1 is LNHDA and CDR2 is SQIVND (reference sequence). This CDR3 has 14 amino acids. The CDR3 reads CASSMGTGGQPQHF. CDR3 DNA: TGTGCCAGTAGTATGGGGACAGGGGGTCAGCCCCAGCATTTT.

This rearrangement joins TRBV9 to TRBJ1-1; D gene ambiguous. The germline V gene has CDR1 SGDLS and CDR2 YYNGEE. This CDR3 has 12 amino acids. Trimming cost V 3 bases and J 6 bases, with 9 bases left between them. The CDR3 sequence: CASSGREPEAFF. The DNA for the CDR3 is TGTGCCAGCAGCGGGCGGGAGCCTGAAGCTTTCTTT.

The genes are TRBV11-3 and TRBJ2-3, with D perhaps matching TRBD2 (5 bases). This CDR3 has 15 residues. CDR1 and CDR2 (germline): SGHNT, YENEEA. The germline V and J ends were trimmed by 6 bases and 1 base, with 14 bases remaining between them. The CDR3 DNA is TGTGCCAGCAGTCCCCTCAGAGGGCGCACAGATACGCAGTATTTT. Protein sequence: CASSPLRGRTDTQYF. The full variable domain, with the rest looked up from reference TRBV11-3 and TRBJ2-3, is EAGVVQSPRYKIIEKKQPVAFWCNPISGHNTLYWYLQNLGQGPELLIRYENEEAVDDSQLPKDRFSAERLKGVDSTLKIQPAELGDSAVYLCASSPLRGRTDTQYFGPGTRLTVL.

This chain joins TRBV5-4 and TRBJ1-1; possible D gene TRBD1, 5 bases. This CDR3 comprises 14 residues. Per the germline V gene, CDR1 is SGHNT and CDR2 is YYREEE (reference sequence). Trimming took off 7 bases at V and 14 bases at J, with 27 bases between the two ends. The CDR3 reads CASGSSTVGWSVFF. The DNA for the CDR3 is TGTGCCAGCGGCTCATCGACAGTGGGGTGGAGCGTCTTCTTT.

Only a few counts were recorded for this clone. The chain carries TRBV30 and TRBJ1-3; D gene ambiguous. This CDR3 region has 16 residues. V was shortened by 4 bases and J by 0 bases, with 16 bases between the two germline ends. The germline CDR1 and CDR2 sequences are GTSNPN and SVGIG (reference sequence). The DNA for the CDR3 is TGTGCCTGGATGGTTCTGGGCAGTAGCTCTGGAAACACCATATATTTT. Encoded protein: CAWMVLGSSSGNTIYF.

The J gene is TRBJ1-1, the V gene TRBV5-5; no clear D. V was clipped by 4 bases and J by 1 base, with 14 bases between them. Per germline, CDR1 SGHKS and CDR2 YYEKEE (reference sequence). The CDR3 sequence is 15 residues long. CDR3 bases: TGTGCCAGCAGCCCGTGGCGGAGTACGAACACTGAAGCTTTCTTT. This codes for CASSPWRSTNTEAFF.

V is TRBV6-7 and J is TRBJ2-7; no firm D call. TRBV6-7 is filed as an ORF, its function uncertain. The V end lost 10 bases, the J end lost 7 bases, and 11 bases lay between the germline ends. This CDR3 comprises 10 residues. In nucleotides, the CDR3 is TGTGCCACCTATATCCGGGAGCAGTACTTC. Encoded protein: CATYIREQYF.

The chain links TRBV9 to TRBJ2-7, with TRBD1 as a possible D gene (6 bases). The V end lost 0 bases, the J end lost 3 bases, and 16 bases lay between the germline ends. Germline loops: CDR1 SGDLS, CDR2 YYNGEE. The CDR3 sequence is 16 residues long. The CDR3 DNA follows: TGTGCCAGCAGCGTAGACTATACCAGGGGCTTCTACGAGCAGTACTTC. Its protein product is CASSVDYTRGFYEQYF.

There are a few counts of this clone. V is TRBV2 and J is TRBJ2-5, with no clear D. The DNA end favors TRBJ2-7, so the J call may be wrong. Per the germline V gene, CDR1 is SNHLY and CDR2 is FYNNEI. This CDR3 has 11 amino acids. In DNA, the CDR3 is TGTGCCAGCAGTGAAATCTACGAGCAGTACTTC. It codes for CASSEIYEQYF.

This clone was counted only a few times. The chain couples TRBV4-1 to TRBJ1-1, with D hard to call. CDR3 length: 13 residues. Trimming took off 4 bases at V and 2 bases at J, with 8 bases between the two ends. Germline V gene lookup returns CDR1 MGHRA and CDR2 YSYEKL. The CDR3 nucleotides read TGCGCCAGCAGCCTCAGGTTTAACACTGAAGCTTTCTTT. Its protein product is CASSLRFNTEAFF.

The chain carries TRBV11-3 and TRBJ1-1; D gene unclear. Looked up from germline, CDR1 is SGHNT and CDR2 is YENEEA. This CDR3 contains 12 residues. Trimming removed 5 bases from V and 6 bases from J, with 10 bases in between. CDR3 nucleotides: TGTGCCAGCAGCCCCCAACGGGCTGAAGCTTTCTTT. It encodes CASSPQRAEAFF.

This chain uses TRBV4-1 with TRBJ1-1; D possibly corresponds to TRBD1 (6 bases). V lost 3 bases and J 4 bases, leaving 15 bases between the germline ends. From germline, CDR1 is MGHRA and CDR2 YSYEKL. This CDR3 is built from 15 residues. CDR3: CASSQGTNGGTEAFF. The CDR3 bases are TGCGCCAGCAGCCAGGGGACAAATGGAGGCACTGAAGCTTTCTTT.

A few counts support this clone. The chain employs TRBV2 and TRBJ2-7, with D perhaps matching TRBD2 (6 bases). CDR1 SNHLY and CDR2 FYNNEI come from the germline V gene. The CDR3 is 15 residues long. The V end was cut by 2 bases, the J end by 3 bases, with 14 bases between. CDR3 region: CASSELTGVFYEQYF. The CDR3 bases are TGTGCCAGCAGTGAACTAACGGGGGTATTCTACGAGCAGTACTTC.